The next 27 T cell receptor beta chains were all read from a single sample in a study of cytomegalovirus exposure and HLA in healthy donors. The PCR had 60 Vbeta and 13 Jbeta primers. The protocol was immunoSEQ multiplex PCR, while the TCRdb copy is restricted to in-frame clones and leaves out a portion. In the table there are around 100,000 clones, roughly 60% of which are singletons. The sequencing input was PBMCs. All receptors come from a human donor in good health.

This clone was counted a few times. The chain is built from TRBV10-3 and TRBJ2-3; 9 bases line up with TRBD1. V dropped 4 bases and J dropped 3; count of bases not matched to a gene: 8. Germline lookup yields CDR1 ENHRY and CDR2 SYGVKD. CDR3 length: 16 residues. Here the CDR3 reads CAISAPTGGFTDTQYF. Written as DNA, the CDR3 is TGTGCCATCAGTGCCCCTACAGGGGGCTTTACAGATACGCAGTATTTT.

This chain connects TRBV11-2 to TRBJ2-7; no firm D call. The CDR3 is made up of 14 amino acids. With 1 base removed from V and 1 base from J, the gap between germline ends came to 8 bases. CDR1 is SGHAT and CDR2 is FQNNGV in the germline V gene. The CDR3 spells CASSLGARSYEQYF. DNA for the CDR3: TGTGCCAGCAGCTTAGGCGCGCGGTCCTACGAGCAGTACTTC.

This clone appeared a few times. The chain uses TRBV7-8 and TRBJ1-3, with 8 bases matching TRBD1. This CDR3 spans 15 amino acids. With 5 bases clipped from V and 2 bases from J, the junction kept 5 bases outside the gene matches. Germline loops: CDR1 SGHVS, CDR2 FQNEAQ. Here the CDR3 reads CASSLTGGPGNTIYF. The CDR3, as DNA: TGTGCCAGCAGCCTAACAGGGGGTCCTGGAAACACCATATATTTT.

The J gene is TRBJ2-2, the V gene TRBV4-2; tentatively, D is TRBD2 (5 bases). The V end was cut by 4 bases, the J end by 6 bases, with 15 bases between. CDR1 is LGHNA, CDR2 YNFKEQ, per germline. The CDR3 contains 15 residues. The CDR3 bases are TGTGCCAGCAGCCGAGGCTCGGCGGAGGCCGGGGAGCTGTTTTTT. Residues: CASSRGSAEAGELFF.

The gene calls are TRBV10-2 and TRBJ1-1; TRBD1 might be the D (5 bases). CDR3 length: 14 residues. Trimming removed 1 base from V and 5 bases from J, with 11 bases in between. Per the germline V gene, CDR1 is WSHSY and CDR2 is SAAADI. This CDR3 reads CASSEWGGDTEAFF. CDR3 DNA: TGCGCCAGCAGTGAGTGGGGGGGGGATACTGAAGCTTTCTTT.

The rearrangement uses TRBV30 and TRBJ1-5; weak D call: TRBD1 (5 bases). The CDR3 runs 14 residues. V was shortened by 0 bases and J by 7 bases, with 13 bases between the two germline ends. The germline V gene has CDR1 GTSNPN and CDR2 SVGIG (reference sequence). The CDR3 coding sequence is TGTGCCTGGAGTGTACCCGGAGCAGGGCAGCCCCAGCATTTT. Translating gives CAWSVPGAGQPQHF.

The J gene is TRBJ2-3, the V gene TRBV25-1; weak D call: TRBD1 (5 bases). The CDR3 spans 15 residues. The germline CDR1 and CDR2 sequences are MGHDK and SYGVNS. The germline V and J ends were trimmed by 4 bases and 0 bases, with 11 bases remaining between them. CDR3 region: CASSGYRQSTDTQYF. As DNA, the CDR3 is TGTGCCAGCAGTGGGTACAGGCAAAGCACAGATACGCAGTATTTT.

The rearrangement joins TRBV7-3 to TRBJ1-5; maybe TRBD1 (5 bases). CDR3 size: 15 residues. Germline CDR1 is SGHTA and CDR2 is FQGTGA. Trimming stripped 2 bases from V and 4 bases from J, with 12 bases between. The CDR3 coding sequence is TGTGCCAGCAGCTTAGAGAGGACAATTAATCAGCCCCAGCATTTT. This gives the protein CASSLERTINQPQHF.

There are a few counts of this clone. Additional DNA sequences in this sample encode the identical CDR3. CDR3 residues: CASSEGSGSTDTQYF. The CDR3 DNA reads TGTGCCAGCAGTGAGGGTTCCGGGAGCACAGATACGCAGTATTTT. The chain joins TRBV6-4 to TRBJ2-3; no clear D gene. Germline CDR1 MRHNA, CDR2 SNTAGT. The CDR3 is 15 residues long. V was shortened by 3 bases and J by 0 bases, with 10 bases between the two germline ends.

This chain connects TRBV20-1 to TRBJ2-3, with D perhaps TRBD2 (5 bases). Germline V lookup: CDR1 DFQATT, CDR2 SNEGSKA (reference sequence). The CDR3 covers 11 residues. Trimming removed 4 bases at V and 5 bases at J, with 7 bases between. CDR3 bases: TGCAGTGCTATGACTATAGATACGCAGTATTTT. As protein: CSAMTIDTQYF.

The V gene is TRBV19, the J gene TRBJ2-5; weak D call: TRBD2 (6 bases). Germline CDR1 is LNHDA and CDR2 is SQIVND (reference sequence). V was clipped by 3 bases and J by 4 bases, with 15 bases between them. This CDR3 has 15 residues. The CDR3 DNA follows: TGTGCCAGTAGTATTGACGGGGGAAGTCGAGAGACCCAGTACTTC. Protein product: CASSIDGGSRETQYF. The full variable domain, with the rest looked up from reference TRBV19 and TRBJ2-5, is DGGITQSPKYLFRKEGQNVTLSCEQNLNHDAMYWYRQDPGQGLRLIYYSQIVNDFQKGDIAEGYSVSREKKESFPLTVTSAQKNPTAFYLCASSIDGGSRETQYFGPGTRLLVL.

J is TRBJ1-1 and V is TRBV30; 8 positions match TRBD1. Unmatched junction bases numbered 14, after V lost 2 bases and J lost 3 bases. Looked up from germline, CDR1 is GTSNPN and CDR2 is SVGIG (reference sequence). The CDR3 runs to 17 residues. This CDR3 is CAWSQGTGGLKYTEAFF. CDR3 sequence (DNA): TGTGCCTGGAGTCAGGGTACAGGGGGGCTCAAGTACACTGAAGCTTTCTTT.

V is TRBV25-1 and J is TRBJ2-7; D may be TRBD1 (5 bases). Trimming removed 3 bases at V and 2 bases at J, with 11 bases between. Per germline, CDR1 MGHDK and CDR2 SYGVNS. The CDR3 runs 14 residues. CDR3 nucleotides: TGTGCCAGCAGTGATATTGGCAGGGCCTACGAGCAGTACTTC. Translating it yields CASSDIGRAYEQYF.

The chain has TRBV5-1 and TRBJ1-2; D gene uncertain. From germline, CDR1 is SGHRS and CDR2 YFSETQ. V was cut by 0 bases and J by 2 bases, with 8 bases left in between. The CDR3 is 14 amino acids. CDR3 sequence (DNA): TGCGCCAGCAGCTTGGAACAGCCAAACTATGGCTACACCTTC. It translates to CASSLEQPNYGYTF. Together with reference TRBV5-1 and TRBJ1-2, the CDR3 gives the full variable domain: KAGVTQTPRYLIKTRGQQVTLSCSPISGHRSVSWYQQTPGQGLQFLFEYFSETQRNKGNFPGRFSGRQFSNSRSEMNVSTLELGDSALYLCASSLEQPNYGYTFGSGTRLTVV.

This clone was picked up a small number of times. This chain joins TRBV7-6 and TRBJ2-1; TRBD1 is a possible D gene (5 bases). Germline lookup yields CDR1 SGHVS and CDR2 FNYEAQ. Trimming left V 1 base short and J 8 bases short, with 21 bases between. There are 17 residues in the CDR3. CDR3 amino acids: CASSLGGTGAVQDEQFF. Written as DNA, the CDR3 is TGTGCCAGCAGCTTAGGGGGAACAGGCGCAGTACAGGATGAGCAGTTCTTC.

This clone was found a few times. This chain links TRBV7-2 with TRBJ2-2, with D perhaps TRBD2 (6 bases). The CDR3 is 16 residues long. The V gene's germline CDR1 is SGHTA and CDR2 FQGNSA. V lost 1 base and J 1 base, leaving 10 bases between the germline ends. The CDR3 DNA sequence: TGTGCCAGCAGCTTAGTTCTGGGACTGAACACCGGGGAGCTGTTTTTT. This translates into CASSLVLGLNTGELFF.

The chain recombines TRBV4-1 with TRBJ2-1; no definite D call. There are 14 residues in the CDR3. Trimming left V 0 bases short and J 5 bases short, with 8 bases between. CDR1 is MGHRA and CDR2 is YSYEKL in the germline V gene. The CDR3 sequence: CASSQDRRDNEQFF. The CDR3 DNA is TGCGCCAGCAGCCAAGATAGGAGAGACAATGAGCAGTTCTTC.

This chain connects TRBV6-6 to TRBJ1-1; the D is unclear. Trimming removed 0 bases from V and 7 bases from J, with 9 bases in between. This CDR3 has 13 residues. Germline V gene data show CDR1 as MNHNY and CDR2 as SVGAGI (reference sequence). The CDR3 DNA reads TGTGCCAGCAGTTACTCGAATGGAGATGAAGCTTTCTTT. As protein: CASSYSNGDEAFF.

This CDR3 reads CASSPTGGSRNQPQHF. For the CDR3, the DNA is TGTGCCAGCTCACCAACAGGGGGGAGCCGCAATCAGCCCCAGCATTTT. The V call is TRBV18, the J call TRBJ1-5; 8 bases match TRBD1. Germline loops: CDR1 KGHSH, CDR2 LQKENI. V shed 2 bases, J shed 2 bases, and the junction held 5 bases outside the gene matches. The CDR3 runs to 16 residues.

In nucleotides, the CDR3 is TGCGCCAGCAGCAACGGGGTAGCGGGAGGGTTTGAGCAGTTCTTC. Translation gives CASSNGVAGGFEQFF. J is TRBJ2-1 and V is TRBV4-1; 11 nucleotides line up with TRBD2. The CDR3 extends over 15 amino acids. Losses at the gene ends were 5 bases for V and 9 bases for J; bases not matched to a gene: 9. In germline, CDR1 is MGHRA, CDR2 YSYEKL.

This clone was seen only a few times. The chain recombines TRBV18 with TRBJ1-5; no firm D call. V was trimmed by 3 bases and J by 6 bases, leaving 15 bases between them. The CDR3 runs to 15 residues. Germline CDR1 and CDR2: KGHSH and LQKENI. Written as DNA, the CDR3 is TGTGCCAGCTCACCGAGCATCGGTGGCGGTCAGCCCCAGCATTTT. It is translated as CASSPSIGGGQPQHF.

This clone was detected only once. Here the CDR3 reads CASSLTDYSNQPQHF. The CDR3 DNA is TGTGCCAGCAGTTTGACAGATTATAGCAATCAGCCCCAGCATTTT. The gene calls are TRBV28 and TRBJ1-5, with D possibly being TRBD1 (5 bases). CDR3 length: 15 amino acids. Trimming took off 3 bases at V and 0 bases at J, with 9 bases between the two ends. The germline V gene has CDR1 MDHEN and CDR2 SYDVKM.

V and J are TRBV27 and TRBJ2-7; D unresolved. The CDR3 loop spans 16 amino acids. CDR1 is MNHEY and CDR2 is SMNVEV in the germline V gene (reference sequence). V was shortened by 1 base and J by 2 bases, with 15 bases between the two germline ends. CDR3 residues: CASSLFPPSVTYEQYF. CDR3 nucleotides: TGTGCCAGCAGTTTATTTCCCCCTTCGGTTACCTACGAGCAGTACTTC.

This clone appeared a single time. The chain recombines TRBV6-4 with TRBJ1-2; possibly TRBD1 for D (5 bases). V lost 3 bases and J lost 8, with 22 bases in between. CDR1 is MRHNA, CDR2 SNTAGT, per germline. This CDR3 is built from 16 residues. In nucleotides, the CDR3 is TGTGCCAGCAGTGAAAGGCAGGGAGGAGGAAGGAACGGCTACACCTTC. Encoded protein: CASSERQGGGRNGYTF.

The J gene is TRBJ2-4, the V gene TRBV11-2, with TRBD2 matching over 7 bases. After removal of 4 bases from V and 8 bases from J, the junction contained 2 bases not matched to a gene. Germline loops: CDR1 SGHAT, CDR2 FQNNGV. CDR3 size: 12 residues. For the CDR3, the DNA is TGTGCCAGCAGCTCGGCGGGGGACATTCAGTACTTC. It specifies CASSSAGDIQYF. Full variable domain (remainder filled in from reference TRBV11-2 and TRBJ2-4): EAGVAQSPRYKIIEKRQSVAFWCNPISGHATLYWYQQILGQGPKLLIQFQNNGVVDDSQLPKDRFSAERLKGVDSTLKIQPAKLEDSAVYLCASSSAGDIQYFGAGTRLSVL.

This clone was counted a single time. This sequence joins TRBV6-5 and TRBJ1-1; 8 bases agree with TRBD1. The ends lost 5 bases at V and 1 base at J; junction bases unmatched: 6. Germline CDR1 and CDR2: MNHEY and SVGAGI. The CDR3 length is 15 residues. This chain's CDR3 is CASSGTGTGNTEAFF. The DNA of the CDR3 is TGTGCCAGCAGTGGGACAGGTACGGGGAACACTGAAGCTTTCTTT.

In this sample, this clone turned up a few times. The chain is built from TRBV7-9 and TRBJ2-1; TRBD2 matches at 9 bases. This CDR3 has 14 residues. Germline V gene lookup returns CDR1 SEHNR and CDR2 FQNEAQ (reference sequence). Trimming removed 4 bases from V and 9 bases from J; junction bases left unmatched: 7. The CDR3 sequence is CASSSGTSLTEQFF. The CDR3 nucleotides are TGTGCCAGCAGCTCCGGGACTAGCTTGACTGAGCAGTTCTTC.